The 30 T cell receptor beta chains reported below all come from one sample, sequenced in a study of graft-versus-host responses after intestinal transplantation. Only in-frame clones appear in the TCRdb table, and some are missing; sequencing was by immunoSEQ multiplex PCR. The table records around 21,000 clones, around 35% of them present only once. The sequencing here drew on alloreactive CD4+ T cells from a mixed lymphocyte reaction culture, taken before transplantation. Subset in this sample: CFSE-low proliferating T cells sorted from roughly 6-day pre-transplant mixed lymphocyte reaction (GvH or HvG direction). Receptor source: a human patient who was an organ donor for intestinal transplantation.

V usage is TRBV5-1 and J usage is TRBJ1-2; 9 bases align to TRBD1. This CDR3 spans 13 amino acids. CDR1 is SGHRS, CDR2 YFSETQ, per germline. V was clipped by 4 bases and J by 8 bases; unmatched bases: 6. CDR3 residues: CASSPGQGEGYTF. In nucleotides, the CDR3 is TGCGCCAGCAGCCCGGGACAGGGCGAGGGCTACACCTTC.

The chain has TRBV27 and TRBJ2-7; D possibly corresponds to TRBD2 (5 bases). Deletions cut 2 bases from V and 7 bases from J, with 15 bases between. This CDR3 contains 14 residues. Germline lookup yields CDR1 MNHEY and CDR2 SMNVEV (reference sequence). CDR3 DNA: TGTGCCAGCAGTTTAGGTGACGGGCGGAGGGAGCAGTACTTC. Translation gives CASSLGDGRREQYF.

This chain uses TRBV4-1 with TRBJ2-5, with D perhaps TRBD2 (6 bases). The CDR3 totals 14 residues. V was clipped by 1 base and J by 5 bases, with 11 bases between them. Germline V gives CDR1 MGHRA, CDR2 YSYEKL. The CDR3 nucleotides are TGCGCCAGCAGCCAAGCCCCGGGGAGGGAGACCCAGTACTTC. Protein sequence: CASSQAPGRETQYF.

The V gene is TRBV6-5, the J gene TRBJ2-7, with a weak D call TRBD2 (5 bases). The CDR3 is 14 residues long. Germline-derived CDR1 and CDR2 are MNHEY and SVGAGI. V lost 6 bases, J lost 7 bases, and 19 bases lay in between. The chain's CDR3 is CASRMRPSLREQYF. CDR3 sequence (DNA): TGTGCCAGCAGGATGCGACCTAGCCTGCGGGAGCAGTACTTC.

This sequence joins TRBV7-7 and TRBJ2-1, with D possibly being TRBD1 or TRBD2 (5 bases each). The CDR3 extends over 13 amino acids. Looked up from germline, CDR1 is SSHAT and CDR2 is FNYEAQ (reference sequence). V lost 4 bases to trimming and J lost 5 bases, with 9 bases between them. The CDR3 coding sequence is TGTGCCAGCAGCTACGGGGCGCACAATGAGCAGTTCTTC. Residues: CASSYGAHNEQFF.

This rearrangement joins TRBV23-1 to TRBJ1-3; D ambiguous. TRBV23-1 is designated an ORF whose function remains uncertain. Trimming took 3 bases from V and 7 from J, leaving 19 bases between them. CDR3 size: 16 residues. In DNA form, the CDR3 reads TGCGCCAGCAGTCACCCGCCTAGGGCCGGGTGGAACACCATATATTTT. Translation: CASSHPPRAGWNTIYF.

The chain links TRBV4-1 to TRBJ2-7, with TRBD2 identical over 9 bases. V lost 4 bases and J lost 3; bases outside the gene matches: 13. The CDR3 length is 17 residues. Looked up from germline, CDR1 is MGHRA and CDR2 is YSYEKL. The CDR3, as DNA: TGCGCCAGCAGCCCCAGGTCGGCACTAGCGGGCTTCTACGAGCAGTACTTC. It specifies CASSPRSALAGFYEQYF.

The chain links TRBV7-8 to TRBJ1-2; D gene ambiguous. The CDR3 sequence is 15 residues long. Germline V CDR1 and CDR2: SGHVS, FQNEAQ. V was trimmed by 5 bases and J by 0 bases, leaving 13 bases between them. The CDR3 nucleotides are TGTGCCAGCAGCCTAAGGACGGATACTAACTATGGCTACACCTTC. This sequence encodes CASSLRTDTNYGYTF.

The chain employs TRBV6-6 and TRBJ2-3; 13 bases line up with TRBD2. Germline V CDR1 and CDR2: MNHNY, SVGAGI (reference sequence). Trimming took 6 bases from V and 4 from J; bases not matched to a gene: 1. The CDR3 contains 14 residues. The chain's CDR3 is CASRLAGGPDTQYF. The CDR3 DNA is TGTGCCAGCAGACTAGCGGGAGGGCCAGATACGCAGTATTTT.

This clone was seen only a few times. The chain couples TRBV7-9 to TRBJ1-2; 10 bases are shared with TRBD1. The CDR3 consists of 16 residues. CDR1 SEHNR and CDR2 FQNEAQ come from the germline V gene (reference sequence). The J segment lost 6 bases and the V segment lost 5 bases, leaving 12 bases of the junction unmatched. The CDR3 protein is CASSQWDRGPENGYTF. The CDR3, as DNA: TGTGCCAGCAGCCAATGGGACAGGGGTCCAGAAAATGGCTACACCTTC.

Only one count was recorded for this clone. The gene calls are TRBV6-5 and TRBJ1-1, with 7 bases lining up with TRBD1. The V gene's germline CDR1 is MNHEY and CDR2 SVGAGI. This CDR3 has 13 residues. Trimming at V came to 8 bases and at J to 5 bases, leaving 8 bases not matched to a gene. CDR3 residues: CASHRQGRTEAFF. CDR3 sequence (DNA): TGTGCCAGCCATCGACAGGGTAGAACTGAAGCTTTCTTT.

This chain joins TRBV2 and TRBJ2-1; TRBD2 is a possible D gene (6 bases). The CDR3 contains 14 residues. V was shortened by 7 bases and J by 9 bases, with 19 bases between the two germline ends. Germline assignment: CDR1 SNHLY and CDR2 FYNNEI. This CDR3 reads CASKRLGTSGEQFF. CDR3 DNA: TGTGCCAGCAAAAGACTAGGTACCTCAGGTGAGCAGTTCTTC.

The genes are TRBV5-1 and TRBJ2-5; D is undetermined. This CDR3 has 11 residues. Germline lookup yields CDR1 SGHRS and CDR2 YFSETQ. V lost 7 bases to trimming and J lost 4 bases, with 8 bases between them. The CDR3 loop reads CASASSETQYF. Here the CDR3 DNA reads TGCGCCAGCGCGAGTTCAGAGACCCAGTACTTC.

Only a few counts were recorded for this clone. In DNA form, the CDR3 reads TGTGCCAGCAGCTTACTAGCGGGATTCCAAGAGACCCAGTACTTC. Its translation: CASSLLAGFQETQYF. V usage is TRBV11-2 and J usage is TRBJ2-5; 9 nucleotides line up with TRBD2. With V trimmed by 2 bases and J by 1 base, 2 bases remained unmatched. The CDR3 runs to 15 residues. CDR1 is SGHAT and CDR2 is FQNNGV in the germline V gene.

The chain couples TRBV4-1 to TRBJ1-1; D perhaps matches TRBD1 (5 bases). CDR1 is MGHRA and CDR2 is YSYEKL in the germline V gene. Trimming removed 7 bases at V and 1 base at J, with 13 bases between. The CDR3 spans 14 residues. The CDR3 loop reads CASTLGLPNTEAFF. The CDR3 DNA reads as TGCGCCAGCACCTTGGGACTCCCGAACACTGAAGCTTTCTTT.

This sequence joins TRBV5-4 and TRBJ2-7; the D call may be TRBD1 or TRBD2 (5 bases each). This CDR3 contains 16 residues. Germline V CDR1 and CDR2: SGHNT, YYREEE (reference sequence). V gave up 4 bases and J gave up 9 bases, with 26 bases separating them. The CDR3 DNA reads as TGTGCCAGCAGCCAACAAAACCGGGACCGGGCCGGGTGGCAGTACTTC. Amino acids: CASSQQNRDRAGWQYF.

The sample holds a few counts of this clone. J is TRBJ1-5 and V is TRBV28, with D unclear. Germline V gene lookup returns CDR1 MDHEN and CDR2 SYDVKM. This CDR3 is 18 amino acids long. Trimming took off 4 bases at V and 0 bases at J, with 19 bases between the two ends. DNA of the CDR3: TGTGCCAGCAGTTCCCTGGCGGCAGTCGGAATTAGCAATCAGCCCCAGCATTTT. This codes for CASSSLAAVGISNQPQHF.

The J gene is TRBJ2-2, the V gene TRBV7-9; D may correspond to TRBD1 or TRBD2 (5 bases each). Trimming took off 1 base at V and 4 bases at J, with 10 bases between the two ends. The CDR3 totals 15 residues. Germline V gene sequence: CDR1 SEHNR, CDR2 FQNEAQ (reference sequence). This CDR3 reads CASSLGSGTTGELFF. The DNA of the CDR3 is TGTGCCAGCAGCTTAGGGTCAGGGACCACCGGGGAGCTGTTTTTT.

The chain is built from TRBV7-2 and TRBJ1-4; tentatively, D is TRBD1 (5 bases). Germline CDR1 reads SGHTA; CDR2 reads FQGNSA. This CDR3 spans 13 amino acids. Trimming shortened V by 5 bases and J by 7 bases, and 11 bases separated the two germline ends. The CDR3 DNA reads as TGTGCCAGCAGCCCTGGGACGGCTGAAAAACTGTTTTTT. Protein sequence: CASSPGTAEKLFF.

V gene TRBV7-8 combines with J gene TRBJ2-3; D is unresolved. The ends were cut back, 2 bases at V and 5 bases at J, with 2 bases in the middle. The CDR3 covers 11 residues. Germline loops: CDR1 SGHVS, CDR2 FQNEAQ. The CDR3 bases are TGTGCCAGCAGCTTACTAGATACGCAGTATTTT. Translating it yields CASSLLDTQYF.

The CDR3 here is CASSLTAGRPDTQYF. The CDR3 DNA follows: TGTGCCAGCAGTCTTACAGCGGGGCGCCCAGATACGCAGTATTTT. This rearrangement joins TRBV6-4 to TRBJ2-3; 7 bases fit TRBD2. The V gene's germline CDR1 is MRHNA and CDR2 SNTAGT. There are 15 residues in the CDR3. Trimming cost V 5 bases and J 4 bases; bases outside gene matches: 9.

The genes are TRBV10-2 and TRBJ2-3; a weak D match, TRBD1 (6 bases). The CDR3 consists of 15 residues. The V and J ends lost 3 bases and 2 bases respectively, with 12 bases between them. Germline CDR1 reads WSHSY; CDR2 reads SAAADI. CDR3 region: CASSDNRVSTDTQYF. The DNA for the CDR3 is TGCGCCAGCAGTGATAACAGGGTTTCCACAGATACGCAGTATTTT.

The chain joins TRBV6-6 to TRBJ2-1, with TRBD2 identical over 13 bases. V lost 6 bases and J lost 11; bases outside the gene matches: 4. The CDR3 has 13 residues. CDR1 and CDR2 from the germline V gene are MNHNY and SVGAGI (reference sequence). DNA of the CDR3: TGTGCCAGCAGCCGGGGACTAGCGGGAAAGCAGTTCTTC. It is translated as CASSRGLAGKQFF.

The chain uses TRBV7-2 and TRBJ2-3, with TRBD2 matching 10 bases. V was pared by 6 bases and J by 7 bases, with 10 bases of the junction left unmatched. Germline V CDR1 and CDR2: SGHTA, FQGNSA. The CDR3 consists of 15 residues. The CDR3 region is CASSSPPLAGNTQYF. The DNA of the CDR3 is TGTGCCAGCAGTTCTCCCCCACTAGCGGGGAATACGCAGTATTTT.

Within the sample, this clone is medium-sized. The gene calls are TRBV5-1 and TRBJ2-5, with D perhaps TRBD2 (5 bases). Germline values: CDR1 SGHRS, CDR2 YFSETQ. The CDR3 loop spans 16 amino acids. V was cut by 4 bases and J by 2 bases, with 18 bases left in between. As DNA, the CDR3 is TGCGCCAGCAGCGGACGGGGAAGGGAGTGGCAAGAGACCCAGTACTTC. Its protein is CASSGRGREWQETQYF.

The chain combines TRBV5-1 with TRBJ2-3; 9 bases line up with TRBD2. With V trimmed by 5 bases and J by 3 bases, 4 bases remained unmatched. The CDR3 totals 14 residues. The germline gives CDR1 SGHRS, CDR2 YFSETQ. The chain's CDR3 is CASRYTSGTDTQYF. The CDR3 region has the DNA TGCGCCAGCAGGTATACTAGCGGGACAGATACGCAGTATTTT.

V and J are TRBV6-1 and TRBJ1-5; D is possibly TRBD1 (5 bases). Germline CDR1 reads MNHNS; CDR2 reads SASEGT. The CDR3 runs to 12 residues. The ends were cut back, 8 bases at V and 5 bases at J, with 10 bases in the middle. The CDR3 DNA sequence: TGTGCCAGCGGGAGGGACCATCAGCCCCAGCATTTT. Translating it yields CASGRDHQPQHF.

This clone was seen only a few times. V and J are TRBV6-1 and TRBJ2-1; 14 bases line up with TRBD2. V lost 4 bases, J lost 11 bases, and 7 bases stayed unmatched. This CDR3 has 15 amino acids. From germline, CDR1 is MNHNS and CDR2 SASEGT. In DNA form, the CDR3 reads TGTGCCAGCAGTGGAGCGGGACTAGCGGGGGAAAAGCAGTTCTTC. It yields the protein CASSGAGLAGEKQFF.

The CDR3 region is CASSATSVGELFF. CDR3 in DNA: TGTGCCAGCAGCGCGACTAGTGTCGGGGAGCTGTTTTTT. The chain couples TRBV11-3 to TRBJ2-2, with D tentatively TRBD2 (6 bases). The V gene's germline CDR1 is SGHNT and CDR2 YENEEA. V dropped 5 bases and J dropped 7 bases, with 11 bases sitting between them. The CDR3 extends over 13 amino acids.

This chain uses TRBV6-6 with TRBJ1-4; D unclear. The germline CDR1 and CDR2 sequences are MNHNY and SVGAGI (reference sequence). The ends were cut back, 0 bases at V and 3 bases at J, with 8 bases in the middle. CDR3 length equals 15 residues. CDR3 residues: CASSYSRGSNEKLFF. CDR3 nucleotides: TGTGCCAGCAGTTACTCGCGGGGTTCTAATGAAAAACTGTTTTTT.